This T cell receptor beta chain was profiled in a study of blood T cells in healthy people across ages. Primers used in a second PCR of about 7 to 12 cycles were a sample-barcoded 5' primer and a J-beta primer mix. Sequencing of every sample gave 2.5 million or more CDR3-containing paired-end reads. TCRdb itself ran the 5' RACE reads through MiXCR, one entry per CDR3 protein. The sample holds some 1.1 million distinct CDR3 sequences, under 40% seen once. Study-level points and caveats: Across the age range, TCR beta diversity per million T cells fell in a roughly linear way. Researchers report that TCR beta diversity correlated strongly with naive T cell percentage.

A remark on this clonotype: Its antigen remains unidentified.

The authors isolated at least 6 million PBMCs per sample. Sequenced sample: blood. The receptor was derived from a man younger than 30 in good health.

In DNA form, the CDR3 reads TGCGCCAGCAGCCAAGAAAGCCAGACTTATAGCAATCAGCCCCAGCATTTT. Translated, it gives CASSQESQTYSNQPQHF. The chain links TRBV4-1 to TRBJ1-5; D is undetermined. The ends were cut back, 0 bases at V and 0 bases at J, with 12 bases in the middle. The length of the CDR3 is 17 residues. Germline CDR1 MGHRA, CDR2 YSYEKL.